The clone carrying this T cell receptor beta chain has a handful of counts. Its antigen is unknown. Primed by a sample-barcoded 5' primer and a J-beta primer mix, a second PCR proceeded for 7 to 11 cycles. A template-switch adaptor containing 12 random nucleotides labeled each cDNA molecule. TCRdb reanalysed the 5' RACE reads using MiXCR and keeps one entry per CDR3 protein. The sample includes roughly 1.4 million distinct CDR3 sequences, 59% of them seen just once. Germline V lookup: CDR1 MGHDK, CDR2 SYGVNS. The CDR3 totals 15 residues. The V end lost 3 bases, the J end lost 4 bases, and 16 bases lay between the germline ends. This sample is part of a study of blood T cells in healthy people across ages. Study-level results: Diversity figures based on one million T cells were deemed too low. Across samples, TCR beta diversity tracked strongly with naive T cell percentage. PBMCs that were unsorted prevented a conclusive naive versus antigen-experienced comparison.

The clonotype was recovered from a man aged 18 to 29 in good health. This chain links TRBV25-1 with TRBJ2-7; D may be TRBD1 (5 bases). Sequencing was done on a sample of blood. CDR3 nucleotides: TGTGCCAGCAGTGATACTGGGGCCTATCGTTACGAGCAGTACTTC. Translated, it gives CASSDTGAYRYEQYF.